This T cell receptor beta chain appears in the sequencing data of a study of cytomegalovirus exposure and HLA in healthy donors. Study-wide points: Most TCR beta V segments were productive about 90% or about 30% of the time in an earlier analysis.

Trimming cost V 6 bases and J 0 bases, with 6 bases left between them. The CDR3 length is 13 residues. Per the germline V gene, CDR1 is SGHVS and CDR2 is FQNEAQ. This clone was seen a handful of times. Its specificity is unknown. Researchers ran the PCR with 60 Vbeta and 13 Jbeta primers. The table came from immunoSEQ multiplex PCR; TCRdb's copy has only in-frame clones and leaves some out. This sample yields under 150,000 clones, of which roughly 79% are seen a single time; around 2% belongs to the top ten. The receptor comes from a woman aged 50 to 60 in good health and CMV-seronegative. V usage is TRBV7-8 and J usage is TRBJ2-1; D is unclear. Sequenced material: PBMCs. The CDR3, as DNA: TGTGCCAGCAGTTCGAGCTCCTACAATGAGCAGTTCTTC. It encodes CASSSSSYNEQFF.